This is a list of T cell receptor beta chains from one sample in a study of CD8 T cells in Susac syndrome. From the immunoSEQ multiplex PCR reads, TCRdb called clonotypes with MiXCR, one entry per CDR3 protein. In the table there are approximately 150,000 distinct CDR3 sequences, roughly 94% of which are singletons. The sequencing input was CD4+ T cells from PBMCs. These receptors were collected from a human donor with multiple sclerosis. CDR3s include the opening cysteine and the closing phenylalanine or tryptophan. Fields, in order: clone size, D gene, V gene, J gene, CDR3 protein, CDR3 DNA. D genes are given only for firm matches. A row's size may be missing; if present it is once, few, many or a size class.

NA	NA	TRBV7-3	TRBJ2-1	CASSLTVGGLDEQFF	TGTGCCAGCAGCTTAACGGTGGGGGGTCTCGATGAGCAGTTCTTC
NA	TRBD2	TRBV5-4	TRBJ2-2	CASSLRSGRGKTGELFF	TGTGCCAGCAGCTTGAGGAGCGGGAGGGGGAAGACCGGGGAGCTGTTTTTT
NA	TRBD2	TRBV11-2	TRBJ2-1	CASSFGTSGPGEQFF	TGTGCCAGCAGCTTTGGAACTAGCGGGCCCGGTGAGCAGTTCTTC
NA	NA	TRBV24-1	TRBJ1-2	CATSEKTGSVDGYTF	TGTGCCACCAGTGAAAAAACAGGGAGTGTCGATGGCTACACCTTC
NA	NA	TRBV3-1	TRBJ2-3	CASSQGLREIPHTQYF	TGTGCCAGCAGCCAGGGTCTAAGGGAGATCCCCCATACGCAGTATTTT
NA	NA	TRBV7-9	TRBJ1-1	CASSLRGSTEAFF	TGTGCCAGCAGCTTGCGGGGTTCCACTGAAGCTTTCTTT
once	TRBD1	TRBV4-1	TRBJ2-7	CASSDPLRTGPYEQYF	TGCGCCAGCAGTGATCCACTCCGGACAGGGCCCTACGAGCAGTACTTC
NA	TRBD1	TRBV5-1	TRBJ2-5	CASSGQGAETQYF	TGCGCCAGCAGCGGACAGGGGGCAGAGACCCAGTACTTC
NA	NA	TRBV4-2	TRBJ1-1	CASSQVATEAFF	TGTGCCAGCAGCCAAGTTGCGACAGAAGCTTTCTTT
NA	NA	TRBV14	TRBJ2-5	CASSQTWVSEETQYF	TGTGCCAGCAGCCAAACTTGGGTGAGCGAAGAGACCCAGTACTTC
NA	TRBD1	TRBV30	TRBJ1-2	CAWSGWRGRNYGYTF	TGTGCCTGGAGTGGCTGGAGGGGGCGCAACTATGGCTACACCTTC
NA	TRBD1	TRBV9	TRBJ1-4	CASSEGLGTGDEKLFF	TGTGCCAGCAGCGAGGGTCTTGGGACAGGGGATGAAAAACTGTTTTTT
NA	NA	TRBV2	TRBJ1-1	CASSEIVVNTEAFF	TGTGCCAGCAGTGAGATCGTGGTGAACACTGAAGCTTTCTTT
NA	NA	TRBV30	TRBJ2-1	CACKGHNEQFF	TGTGCCTGTAAAGGCCACAATGAGCAGTTCTTC
NA	NA	TRBV7-9	TRBJ1-5	CASSLEEYQPQHF	TGTGCCAGCAGCTTAGAGGAATACCAGCCCCAGCATTTT
NA	TRBD2	TRBV5-4	TRBJ2-1	CASSLARTSATGRAEQFF	TGTGCCAGCAGCTTGGCCCGGACTAGCGCCACAGGAAGAGCTGAGCAGTTCTTC
once	TRBD1	TRBV12-5	TRBJ1-1	CASGSPTGVSSEAFF	TGTGCTAGTGGTTCTCCGACAGGGGTATCGTCTGAAGCTTTCTTT
NA	NA	TRBV20-1	TRBJ2-5	CSARNPRTEETQYF	TGCAGTGCTCGTAATCCACGGACAGAAGAGACCCAGTACTTC
NA	NA	TRBV5-1	TRBJ2-3	CASSLDGDTDTQYF	TGCGCCAGCAGCTTGGACGGGGACACAGATACGCAGTATTTT
NA	NA	TRBV12-3/TRBV12-4	TRBJ1-5	CASSLRGDQPQHF	TGTGCCAGCAGTTTACGAGGGGATCAGCCCCAGCATTTT
NA	NA	TRBV29-1	TRBJ2-4	CSSGRAERQYF	TGCAGCTCTGGGAGAGCGGAAAGGCAGTACTTC
NA	NA	TRBV7-8	TRBJ1-3	CASSPFRVGGNTIYF	TGTGCCAGCAGCCCCTTCAGGGTTGGAGGAAACACCATATATTTT
NA	NA	TRBV9	TRBJ1-3	CASSVSSGNTIYF	TGTGCCAGCAGCGTTAGCTCTGGAAACACCATATATTTT
NA	NA	TRBV30	TRBJ1-4	CAWSPEGGLAEKLFF	TGTGCCTGGAGTCCGGAAGGAGGTCTCGCGGAAAAACTGTTTTTT
NA	NA	TRBV30	TRBJ1-5	CAWRSRVGQPQHF	TGTGCCTGGAGGAGCCGGGTTGGTCAGCCCCAGCATTTT
NA	NA	TRBV24-1	TRBJ2-5	CATSDPRTDGETQYF	TGTGCCACCAGTGATCCGAGGACGGACGGGGAGACCCAGTACTTC
NA	TRBD2	TRBV7-2	TRBJ2-5	CASSFGLAPQETQYF	TGTGCCAGCAGCTTCGGACTAGCGCCTCAAGAGACCCAGTACTTC
NA	TRBD1	TRBV5-4	TRBJ2-1	CASSPGQGAYNEQFF	TGTGCCAGCAGCCCTGGACAGGGCGCCTACAATGAGCAGTTCTTC
NA	NA	TRBV28	TRBJ2-5	CASSWRQETQYF	TGTGCCAGCAGTTGGCGGCAAGAGACCCAGTACTTC
NA	NA	TRBV2	TRBJ1-1	CASLTAEAFF	TGTGCCAGTCTGACCGCTGAAGCTTTCTTT
NA	NA	TRBV18	TRBJ1-1	CASSQGPDSEAFF	TGTGCCAGCTCACAGGGTCCCGACAGTGAAGCTTTCTTT
NA	NA	TRBV6-5	TRBJ2-6	CASSYGYSGANVLTF	TGTGCCAGCAGTTACGGATACTCTGGGGCCAACGTCCTGACTTTC
NA	NA	TRBV28	TRBJ2-3	CASSDRRSQYF	TGTGCCAGCAGCGACAGGAGGTCGCAGTATTTT
NA	NA	TRBV11-2	TRBJ1-1	CASGARGSVMNTEAFF	TGTGCCAGCGGCGCCAGGGGATCGGTCATGAACACTGAAGCTTTCTTT
NA	NA	TRBV29-1	TRBJ1-1	CSGEFNTEAFF	TGCAGCGGCGAGTTTAACACTGAAGCTTTCTTT
few	NA	TRBV30	TRBJ2-7	CAVSLQAGYEQYF	TGTGCCGTTTCCTTGCAGGCGGGCTACGAGCAGTACTTC
NA	TRBD1	TRBV28	TRBJ1-1	CASSRDSYTEAFF	TGTGCCAGCAGCCGGGACAGTTACACTGAAGCTTTCTTT
NA	NA	TRBV29-1	TRBJ2-1	CIVTSGEQFF	TGCATCGTAACATCCGGTGAGCAGTTCTTC
NA	NA	TRBV24-1	TRBJ2-1	CATRASENEQFF	TGTGCCACTCGGGCTAGCGAGAATGAGCAGTTCTTC
NA	TRBD2	TRBV29-1	TRBJ2-1	CSVMGLDSYNEQFF	TGCAGCGTCATGGGACTAGACTCCTACAATGAGCAGTTCTTC
NA	NA	TRBV30	TRBJ1-5	CAWSGGGGGNQPQHF	TGTGCCTGGAGTGGAGGGGGAGGGGGCAATCAGCCCCAGCATTTT
few	TRBD2	TRBV7-2	TRBJ2-5	CASSPGTSGRRLRETQYF	TGTGCCAGCAGCCCCGGGACTAGCGGGAGGAGACTACGAGAGACCCAGTACTTC
NA	TRBD1	TRBV12-3/TRBV12-4	TRBJ2-6	CAIGGQADSGANVLTF	TGTGCCATCGGGGGACAGGCCGACTCTGGGGCCAACGTCCTGACTTTC
NA	NA	TRBV5-1	TRBJ1-1	CASRQNHGRQNTEAFF	TGCGCCAGCAGACAAAACCACGGACGGCAGAACACTGAAGCTTTCTTT
NA	NA	TRBV10-3	TRBJ1-5	CAISEGKSNQPQHF	TGTGCCATCAGTGAAGGAAAAAGCAATCAGCCCCAGCATTTT
once	NA	TRBV29-1	TRBJ1-2	CSAARVQGPYGYTF	TGCAGCGCCGCGCGGGTACAGGGTCCCTATGGCTACACCTTC
NA	NA	TRBV20-1	TRBJ2-1	CSARELASSYNEQFF	TGCAGTGCTAGAGAGTTGGCTAGCTCCTACAATGAGCAGTTCTTC
NA	NA	TRBV6-5	TRBJ1-4	CASSPPGEDNEKLFF	TGTGCCAGCAGTCCGCCCGGGGAAGATAATGAAAAACTGTTTTTT
NA	NA	TRBV15	TRBJ2-7	CATSREGPAFREEQYF	TGTGCCACCAGCAGGGAGGGACCAGCATTCCGGGAGGAGCAGTACTTC
NA	TRBD2	TRBV27	TRBJ2-6	CASSPGLAGALVLQSGANVLTF	TGTGCCAGCAGTCCGGGACTAGCGGGAGCGCTGGTCTTGCAGTCTGGGGCCAACGTCCTGACTTTC
NA	TRBD1	TRBV5-8	TRBJ1-1	CASRLEQGARTEAFF	TGTGCCAGCAGGCTGGAACAGGGGGCCCGGACTGAAGCTTTCTTT
NA	TRBD2	TRBV5-1	TRBJ2-2	CASSLPPGLAGDGELFF	TGCGCCAGCAGCTTGCCTCCGGGACTAGCGGGAGACGGGGAGCTGTTTTTT
NA	NA	TRBV20-1	TRBJ1-5	CSANRRLQPQHF	TGCAGTGCTAACAGGCGACTCCAGCCCCAGCATTTT
NA	NA	TRBV2	TRBJ2-3	CASRERVTDTQYF	TGTGCCAGCAGGGAGCGGGTCACAGATACGCAGTATTTT
NA	NA	TRBV24-1	TRBJ2-3	CATSERYGATQYF	TGTGCCACCAGTGAACGATACGGGGCTACGCAGTATTTT
once	TRBD1	TRBV29-1	TRBJ2-7	CSVGRTGVYEQYF	TGCAGCGTTGGCCGGACAGGGGTCTACGAGCAGTACTTC
NA	NA	TRBV4-2	TRBJ1-2	CASSQDGTDYGYTF	TGTGCCAGCAGCCAAGATGGGACGGACTATGGCTACACCTTC
NA	NA	TRBV12-3/TRBV12-4	TRBJ2-7	CASSLWTSYEQYF	TGTGCCAGCAGTCTCTGGACCTCCTACGAGCAGTACTTC
NA	NA	TRBV10-3	TRBJ1-2	CAISESISGYTF	TGTGCCATCAGTGAGTCGATCTCCGGCTACACCTTC